This T cell receptor beta chain came from a study of T cells in women clearing cervical HPV infection. Whole-study results and caveats: CIN3+ cases had significantly higher TCR richness than controls; evenness did not differ. Controls had more TRBV6-7 (roughly 0.16%) than cases (approximately 0.11%).

As for this clone: Its antigen is still unknown. The read finishes 3 residues shy of the CDR3 end, and the germline J gene is used to complete it.

Germline CDR1 is SGHTA and CDR2 is FQGTGA. The length of the CDR3 is 13 residues. Deletions cut 5 bases from V and 5 bases from J, with 9 bases between. Clones were read by immunoSEQ multiplex PCR, and TCRdb kept only the in-frame ones, dropping some. This sample's table has fewer than 25,000 clones. This TCR came from a woman between 18 and 70 years old with a cervical HPV16 infection that either progressed to CIN3+ or cleared (not recorded which). Sequences were obtained from blood buffy coat. The rearrangement links TRBV7-3 to TRBJ2-2; tentatively, D is TRBD1 (6 bases). The CDR3: CASSRTVTGELFF. CDR3 bases read: TGTGCCAGCAGCCGGACAGTTACCGGGGAG.